The 31 T cell receptor beta chains in this list originate from one sample, sequenced in a study of blood T cell repertoires in COVID-19. The repertoire was sequenced with immunoSEQ multiplex PCR; TCRdb's copy has only in-frame clones and lacks some. The table shows fewer than 350,000 clones, with roughly 87% occurring only once. Sequences were obtained from PBMCs or T cells enriched from blood (not recorded which). The source of these receptors is a woman aged 40 to 50 who had recovered from COVID-19.

The chain combines TRBV12-5 with TRBJ1-6; no clear D. The CDR3 length is 14 residues. With 7 bases removed from V and 9 bases from J, the gap between germline ends came to 16 bases. Germline V gene data show CDR1 as LGHNT and CDR2 as FRNRAP. The CDR3 DNA reads as TGTGCTAGTGCTGGGCGGGAAGAAAGTTCACCCCTCCACTTT. Encoded protein: CASAGREESSPLHF.

The chain employs TRBV7-3 and TRBJ2-2, with TRBD2 matching 8 bases. Unmatched junction bases numbered 5, after V lost 3 bases and J lost 5 bases. Germline lookup yields CDR1 SGHTA and CDR2 FQGTGA. The CDR3 contains 15 residues. CDR3 sequence (DNA): TGTGCCAGCAGCTTGGGACTAGTTGGGACCGGGGAGCTGTTTTTT. Translation: CASSLGLVGTGELFF.

In this sample, this clone turned up once. Other nucleotide sequences from this sample produce the same CDR3. The chain has TRBV7-2 and TRBJ2-5; D is possibly TRBD2 (6 bases). CDR1 is SGHTA and CDR2 is FQGNSA in the germline V gene. Trimming pared 0 bases from V and 5 bases from J, leaving 10 bases between. The CDR3 has 14 amino acids. DNA for the CDR3: TGTGCCAGCAGCTTAGCGGGAGGCGGTGAGACCCAGTACTTC. Translated, it gives CASSLAGGGETQYF.

This clone appeared a single time. The V call is TRBV5-8, the J call TRBJ2-1; TRBD2 matches 7 bases. Germline CDR1 reads SGHTS; CDR2 reads YDEGEE. CDR3 length: 17 amino acids. The junction had 7 bases not matched to a gene; V was cut back by 1 base and J by 0 bases. CDR3 DNA: TGTGCCAGCAGCTTGACCCTTTCTAGCGGCTCCTACAATGAGCAGTTCTTC. Protein sequence: CASSLTLSSGSYNEQFF. Looking up the rest from reference TRBV5-8 and TRBJ2-1 gives the full variable domain: EAGVTQSPTHLIKTRGQQATLRCSPISGHTSVYWYQQALGLGLQFLLWYDEGEERNRGNFPPRFSGRQFPNYSSELNVNALELEDSALYLCASSLTLSSGSYNEQFFGPGTRLTVL.

The chain recombines TRBV19 with TRBJ1-1; no clear D gene. Looked up from germline, CDR1 is LNHDA and CDR2 is SQIVND (reference sequence). The length of the CDR3 is 13 residues. Deletions cut 6 bases from V and 1 base from J, with 9 bases between. The CDR3 sequence is CASRDTANTEAFF. The CDR3 nucleotides are TGTGCCAGTAGAGACACAGCGAACACTGAAGCTTTCTTT. Variable domain in full (rest from reference TRBV19 and TRBJ1-1): DGGITQSPKYLFRKEGQNVTLSCEQNLNHDAMYWYRQDPGQGLRLIYYSQIVNDFQKGDIAEGYSVSREKKESFPLTVTSAQKNPTAFYLCASRDTANTEAFFGQGTRLTVV.

The V call is TRBV11-2, the J call TRBJ2-7; D is unclear. Germline V gene data show CDR1 as SGHAT and CDR2 as FQNNGV. Trimming took 1 base from V and 5 from J, leaving 9 bases between them. The CDR3 covers 13 residues. In nucleotides, the CDR3 is TGTGCCAGCAGCTTAGGGCAGGTCCACGAGCAGTACTTC. Translated, it gives CASSLGQVHEQYF.

Remarks on this clone: This CDR3 is also generated by other DNA sequences in the sample. The chain couples TRBV28 to TRBJ2-7, with D perhaps TRBD1 (5 bases). The CDR3 is made up of 14 amino acids. Germline lookup yields CDR1 MDHEN and CDR2 SYDVKM. V shed 5 bases and J shed 2 bases, with 13 bases lying between them. The CDR3, as DNA: TGTGCCAGCAGTCTTCGGCAGGGCACCTACGAGCAGTACTTC. Amino acids: CASSLRQGTYEQYF.

V is TRBV19 and J is TRBJ2-3; 13 bases are a match to TRBD2. The CDR3 loop spans 17 amino acids. The germline CDR1 and CDR2 sequences are LNHDA and SQIVND (reference sequence). The V segment lost 6 bases and the J segment 4 bases; nucleotides outside the gene matches: 10. This CDR3 is CASRATGLAGPSDTQYF. Here the CDR3 DNA reads TGTGCCAGTAGGGCGACGGGACTAGCGGGGCCGTCAGATACGCAGTATTTT.

In its sample, this clone was seen once. The chain combines TRBV29-1 with TRBJ2-3, with no clear D. Trimming stripped 2 bases from V and 0 bases from J, with 9 bases between. The CDR3 is made up of 14 amino acids. Per germline, CDR1 SQVTM and CDR2 ANQGSEA. The CDR3 DNA reads as TGCAGCGTTGAATTGCGCCGTAGCACAGATACGCAGTATTTT. The encoded protein is CSVELRRSTDTQYF.

The rearrangement joins TRBV27 to TRBJ1-5; 7 nucleotides match TRBD1. V was clipped by 8 bases and J by 5 bases; unmatched bases: 9. Per the germline V gene, CDR1 is MNHEY and CDR2 is SMNVEV (reference sequence). This CDR3 has 14 residues. CDR3 amino acids: CASGPLQGHQPQHF. In nucleotides, the CDR3 is TGTGCCAGCGGACCCCTACAGGGGCATCAGCCCCAGCATTTT.

The chain couples TRBV28 to TRBJ1-6; 7 bases align to TRBD1. Per the germline V gene, CDR1 is MDHEN and CDR2 is SYDVKM. The J segment lost 9 bases and the V segment lost 8 bases, leaving 7 bases of the junction unmatched. The CDR3 length is 13 residues. This CDR3 reads CASYRQGGSPLHF. The CDR3 coding sequence is TGTGCCAGCTATCGACAGGGAGGTTCACCCCTCCACTTT.

The chain links TRBV28 to TRBJ1-1; possibly TRBD1 for D (6 bases). Germline values: CDR1 MDHEN, CDR2 SYDVKM. The V and J ends lost 7 bases and 0 bases respectively, with 12 bases between them. CDR3 length equals 14 residues. The CDR3 DNA reads TGTGCCAGCAATCCCCAGGGGTTGAACACTGAAGCTTTCTTT. Translated: CASNPQGLNTEAFF. Using reference TRBV28 and TRBJ1-1 for the parts outside the CDR3, the full variable domain is DVKVTQSSRYLVKRTGEKVFLECVQDMDHENMFWYRQDPGLGLRLIYFSYDVKMKEKGDIPEGYSVSREKKERFSLILESASTNQTSMYLCASNPQGLNTEAFFGQGTRLTVV.

V usage is TRBV3-1 (or the pseudogene TRBV3-2) and J usage is TRBJ1-2, with D uncertain. Germline assignment: CDR1 LGHDT and CDR2 YNNKEL (reference sequence). The CDR3 contains 13 residues. V was shortened by 1 base and J by 4 bases, with 7 bases between the two germline ends. In DNA, the CDR3 is TGTGCCAGCAGCCAAGGGGCTACCTATGGCTACACCTTC. Encoded protein: CASSQGATYGYTF.

This chain uses TRBV11-3 with TRBJ2-7, with 8 bases identical to TRBD2. V lost 1 base and J lost 2; bases outside the gene matches: 13. The germline gives CDR1 SGHNT, CDR2 YENEEA. The CDR3 runs to 18 residues. For the CDR3, the DNA is TGTGCCAGCAGCTTAGTTTTTCCCGGGACTAGGAGTCCCTACGAGCAGTACTTC. Protein product: CASSLVFPGTRSPYEQYF.

CDR3 region: CASSQDGRLAGGLAGSTDTQYF. For the CDR3, the DNA is TGTGCCAGCAGCCAAGACGGTAGGCTAGCGGGAGGTTTAGCGGGGTCCACAGATACGCAGTATTTT. J is TRBJ2-3 and V is TRBV3-1 (or the pseudogene TRBV3-2), with TRBD2 matching 11 bases. Germline CDR1 is LGHDT and CDR2 is YNNKEL (reference sequence). CDR3 length equals 22 residues. J gave up 2 bases and V 0 bases, and 19 bases lay outside the gene matches.

The chain is built from TRBV27 and TRBJ2-7; 7 bases align to TRBD2. The CDR3 is made up of 16 amino acids. The trim removed 5 bases at V and 5 bases at J, leaving 15 bases unmatched. The germline CDR1 and CDR2 sequences are MNHEY and SMNVEV (reference sequence). The CDR3 bases are TGTGCCAGCAGTGAGATAGCGGGCCCACGCGGGAACGAGCAGTACTTC. It translates to CASSEIAGPRGNEQYF.

The chain has TRBV3-1 (or the pseudogene TRBV3-2) and TRBJ1-6, with D perhaps TRBD1 (6 bases). CDR1 and CDR2 (germline): LGHDT, YNNKEL (reference sequence). CDR3 length: 14 residues. V shed 1 base and J shed 6 bases, with 7 bases lying between them. The CDR3 DNA follows: TGTGCCAGCAGCCAAGTAGGGGGTAATTCACCCCTCCACTTT. It is translated as CASSQVGGNSPLHF.

The chain joins TRBV19 to TRBJ1-2, with 11 nucleotides matching TRBD1. This CDR3 has 15 residues. CDR1 LNHDA and CDR2 SQIVND come from the germline V gene (reference sequence). The ends lost 1 base at V and 3 bases at J; junction bases unmatched: 1. In DNA, the CDR3 is TGTGCCAGTAGTATAGCGGGACAGGGGGACTATGGCTACACCTTC. Translating gives CASSIAGQGDYGYTF.

The sample holds one count of this clone. The rearrangement joins TRBV24-1 to TRBJ2-3, with D perhaps TRBD2 (5 bases). The germline CDR1 and CDR2 sequences are KGHDR and SFDVKD. Trimming took off 9 bases at V and 6 bases at J, with 21 bases between the two ends. This CDR3 region has 15 residues. The CDR3 spells CATSRGFSSPDTQYF. In nucleotides, the CDR3 is TGTGCCACCTCCAGAGGGTTTAGTTCACCCGATACGCAGTATTTT.

This clone has more than one count but fewer than ten. The chain couples TRBV4-3 to TRBJ2-1; D unresolved. The CDR3 totals 14 residues. Trimming left V 1 base short and J 4 bases short, with 8 bases between. Germline V gene sequence: CDR1 LGHNA, CDR2 YSLEER. The CDR3 DNA reads as TGCGCCAGCAGCCAAGGCGAAGAATACAATGAGCAGTTCTTC. This gives the protein CASSQGEEYNEQFF.

Written as DNA, the CDR3 is TGTGCCAGCAGTTTTCTCAGGGAAACCTACGAGCAGTACTTC. It encodes CASSFLRETYEQYF. The chain links TRBV28 to TRBJ2-7; D might be TRBD1 (5 bases). Germline V gene sequence: CDR1 MDHEN, CDR2 SYDVKM. CDR3 length equals 14 residues. V gave up 3 bases and J gave up 2 bases, with 11 bases separating them.

The rearrangement uses TRBV15 and TRBJ2-7, with 8 bases lining up with TRBD1. The CDR3 consists of 15 residues. J gave up 3 bases and V 6 bases, and 10 bases lay outside the gene matches. The germline V gene has CDR1 LNHNV and CDR2 YYDKDF (reference sequence). CDR3 residues: CATRALQGTGYEQYF. CDR3 DNA sequence: TGTGCCACCAGGGCACTGCAAGGGACAGGCTACGAGCAGTACTTC. Variable domain in full (rest from reference TRBV15 and TRBJ2-7): DAMVIQNPRYQVTQFGKPVTLSCSQTLNHNVMYWYQQKSSQAPKLLFHYYDKDFNNEADTPDNFQSRRPNTSFCFLDIRSPGLGDTAMYLCATRALQGTGYEQYFGPGTRLTVT.

This chain joins TRBV18 and TRBJ2-1; D gene uncertain. CDR1 is KGHSH and CDR2 is LQKENI in the germline V gene. CDR3 length equals 13 residues. The V and J ends lost 6 bases and 3 bases respectively, with 9 bases between them. The CDR3 loop is CASSWLLYNEQFF. Here the CDR3 DNA reads TGTGCCAGCTCTTGGCTCCTCTACAATGAGCAGTTCTTC.

The gene calls are TRBV6-2 or TRBV6-3 and TRBJ2-7; maybe TRBD2 (6 bases). The CDR3 covers 15 residues. Trimming shortened V by 0 bases and J by 3 bases, and 12 bases separated the two germline ends. Germline assignment: CDR1 MNHEY and CDR2 SVGEGT. CDR3 nucleotide sequence: TGTGCCAGCAGTTACTCCGGGAGTCTTTTCTACGAGCAGTACTTC. Residues: CASSYSGSLFYEQYF.

This rearrangement joins TRBV9 to TRBJ2-1; tentative D call: TRBD2 (5 bases). Germline-derived CDR1 and CDR2 are SGDLS and YYNGEE. This CDR3 spans 14 amino acids. The V gene lost 3 bases and the J gene lost 4 bases, with 11 bases spanning the gap. The DNA of the CDR3 is TGTGCCAGCAGCGCTCCAACTAGTTACAATGAGCAGTTCTTC. Translation: CASSAPTSYNEQFF.

The V and J genes are TRBV2 and TRBJ1-5; tentative D call: TRBD1 (5 bases). Trimming removed 6 bases from V and 2 bases from J, with 14 bases in between. CDR1 and CDR2 from the germline V gene are SNHLY and FYNNEI. This CDR3 is 15 amino acids long. CDR3: CASSFQGTGNQPQHF. Here the CDR3 DNA reads TGTGCCAGCAGCTTCCAGGGTACGGGCAATCAGCCCCAGCATTTT.

This clone was picked up a small number of times. The chain employs TRBV29-1 and TRBJ1-2; no reliable D call. The CDR3 runs 14 residues. The germline V gene has CDR1 SQVTM and CDR2 ANQGSEA. V was trimmed by 2 bases and J by 5 bases, leaving 15 bases between them. CDR3 DNA: TGCAGCGTTGAATCTGGGGAGATAGGGTATGGCTACACCTTC. Residues: CSVESGEIGYGYTF. The full variable domain, its missing parts supplied by reference TRBV29-1 and TRBJ1-2, is SAVISQKPSRDICQRGTSLTIQCQVDSQVTMMFWYRQQPGQSLTLIATANQGSEATYESGFVIDKFPISRPNLTFSTLTVSNMSPEDSSIYLCSVESGEIGYGYTFGSGTRLTVV.

The chain carries TRBV4-1 and TRBJ2-5; D possibly corresponds to TRBD2 (5 bases). V lost 0 bases and J lost 4, with 9 bases in between. Germline CDR1 and CDR2: MGHRA and YSYEKL. This CDR3 has 14 residues. This CDR3 reads CASSQEDFAETQYF. As DNA, the CDR3 is TGCGCCAGCAGCCAAGAGGACTTTGCAGAGACCCAGTACTTC.

The rearrangement uses TRBV3-1 (or the pseudogene TRBV3-2) and TRBJ2-7, with a tentative D call TRBD1 (6 bases). Germline loops: CDR1 LGHDT, CDR2 YNNKEL (reference sequence). The V gene lost 8 bases and the J gene lost 9 bases, with 17 bases spanning the gap. The CDR3 has 12 amino acids. CDR3 in amino acids: CASESRGQVQYF. CDR3 bases: TGTGCCAGCGAGAGCAGGGGACAAGTGCAGTACTTC.

This chain uses TRBV20-1 with TRBJ1-6; D is unclear. Germline V gives CDR1 DFQATT, CDR2 SNEGSKA (reference sequence). Trimming took 3 bases from V and 4 from J, leaving 10 bases between them. There are 14 residues in the CDR3. CDR3 DNA sequence: TGCAGTGCTAGTCTTCCGGGTTATAATTCACCCCTCCACTTT. Translating it yields CSASLPGYNSPLHF.

In nucleotides, the CDR3 is TGTGCCAGCTCACCACTGTACCCCGGGACAGGGGGCTACACCTTC. It codes for CASSPLYPGTGGYTF. The chain recombines TRBV18 with TRBJ1-2; 9 positions agree with TRBD1. The junction had 8 bases not matched to a gene; V was cut back by 1 base and J by 8 bases. Per the germline V gene, CDR1 is KGHSH and CDR2 is LQKENI. This CDR3 comprises 15 residues.